The TCR beta chain described here comes from a study of cytomegalovirus exposure and HLA in healthy donors. Overall study findings and caveats: It was only CMV serostatus that was available as immune exposure information. The classifier reportedly diagnosed cytomegalovirus status with high specificity and sensitivity. Several top significant clusters appeared, in a later analysis, to be linked to common viral pathogens.

Primers for the PCR totalled 60 Vbeta and 13 Jbeta. Measured with immunoSEQ multiplex PCR; TCRdb has only the in-frame clones, and not every one. The repertoire has 200,000 or so clones, roughly 88% of them found once; the top ten carry 0.71%. A word on this clone: The target antigen is unknown.

Per germline, CDR1 MNHEY and CDR2 SVGAGI. This CDR3 has 12 amino acids. Trimming removed 6 bases at V and 3 bases at J, with 8 bases between. Specimen: PBMCs. This receptor was obtained from a boy aged 2 to 10 in good health and CMV-seronegative. This chain joins TRBV6-5 and TRBJ1-2; D is undetermined. For the CDR3, the DNA is TGTGCCAGCAGCTCTTCTGACTATGGCTACACCTTC. This encodes CASSSSDYGYTF.